This paragraph covers one TCR beta chain sequence. Profiling relied on immunoSEQ multiplex PCR, and the TCRdb table lists in-frame clones only, not all of them. The top ten hold about 0.39% of the sample, which has about 2.4 million clones, over 85% seen once. This entry comes from a study of shared clonotypes between healthy human individuals. CDR3 length: 18 residues. With 4 bases removed from V and 2 bases from J, the gap between germline ends came to 24 bases. Germline loops: CDR1 MDHEN, CDR2 SYDVKM. The clonotype originates from a man aged 18 to 30 in good health. Some clones in this sample may be carry-over from other donors' samples. Material: naive CD4+ T cells from PBMCs. Indicated subset: CD45RA+ positively selected. V gene TRBV28 combines with J gene TRBJ2-7; D may match TRBD1 or TRBD2 (6 bases each). The CDR3 sequence is CASSYLLSTGWGAYEQYF. DNA of the CDR3: TGTGCCAGCAGTTACCTACTCTCGACAGGCTGGGGGGCCTACGAGCAGTACTTC.